This section outlines one TCR beta chain sequence together with its context. This receptor's antigen is unknown. Within one base of it there is no much larger clone, and no base qualities were kept. TCRbeta CDR3 regions were amplified from genomic DNA by means of the immunoSEQ Assay, a bias-controlled multiplex PCR. The authors' analysis ran thus. The number of nucleated cells in each sample was estimated by amplification of reference gene primers within the assay. To quantify the absolute abundance of each unique TCRbeta CDR3 rearrangement, sequence reads were collapsed and filtered. For each sample, productive Simpson clonality was calculated as the square root of Simpson's diversity index across productive rearrangements. TCRdb re-hosts the immuneACCESS table, in-frame sequences only. Its copies lack some clones; in the studies checked, an unresolved V gene accounts for under half of them, and the cause for the rest is not known. That table supplies the V and J calls and clone size; D and trimming were determined from the DNA. The sample table holds 40,000 or so clones, of which around 84% were seen once. The ten most abundant clones make up about 1.5% of the sample.

The record originates from a study of blood T cell repertoires in COVID-19 (dated by TCRdb to 2018 to 2021). In the study overall: Samples covering the acute and convalescent phases of COVID-19 were provided by collaborators in the United States, Italy and Spain. The material from the prospective study consisted of cDNA or gDNA derived from T cells, B-cell-depleted T cells, or PBMCs. The dataset comprised deeply sampled blood TCRbeta repertoires from subjects exposed to, actively infected with, or recovered from COVID-19. The repertoires were made available in a free public database intended to serve as a resource for research on the immune response to SARS-CoV-2. Samples were obtained from the ongoing ImmuneRACE study (first 160 participants) and from about 1,300 subjects provided by 6 global collaborators. Sample metadata almost always included a de-identified subject ID, COVID-19 status, age in years and sex. Where available, HLA class I and class II types were obtained from metadata supplied by the sample provider rather than from assay-based typing. The full study reports these points: The quantity of clinical and demographic metadata differed by source and by participant and was supplied without curation.

The germline V gene supplies CDR1 MDHEN and CDR2 SYDVKM. The CDR3, from cysteine to phenylalanine, totals 12 residues. Only CDR3 DNA remains: 36 bases, in frame from the first base. V lost 6 bases and J lost 1 base; the stretch between them is 7 bases long. One collaborating source in Seattle enrolled patients while the patients were actively infected and followed the patients over time throughout the course of disease. Whole blood was collected in K2EDTA tubes by collaborating institutions according to the institutions' own protocols. For TCRbeta analysis, collaborator samples were shipped as frozen whole blood, as isolated PBMCs, or as DNA extracted from either sample type.

Sequencing was done on a sample of peripheral blood. The origin of this receptor is a man in his sixties with COVID-19, enrolled during active disease. The chain is made from TRBV28 and TRBJ2-7; TRBD1 is a weak D gene call, 6 bases matching. The DNA sequence is TGTGCCAGCAGGACAGGTTCCTACGAGCAGTACTTC. This gives the protein CASRTGSYEQYF.